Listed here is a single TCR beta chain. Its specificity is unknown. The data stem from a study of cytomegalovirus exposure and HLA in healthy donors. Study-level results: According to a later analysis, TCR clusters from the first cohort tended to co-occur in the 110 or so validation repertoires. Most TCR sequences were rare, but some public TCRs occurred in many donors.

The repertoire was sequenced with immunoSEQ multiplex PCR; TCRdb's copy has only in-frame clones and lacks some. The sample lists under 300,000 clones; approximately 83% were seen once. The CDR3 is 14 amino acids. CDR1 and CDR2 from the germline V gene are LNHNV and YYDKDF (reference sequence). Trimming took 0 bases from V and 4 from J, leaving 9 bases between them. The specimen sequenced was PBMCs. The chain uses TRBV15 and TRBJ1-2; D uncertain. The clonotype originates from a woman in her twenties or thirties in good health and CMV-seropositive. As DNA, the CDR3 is TGTGCCACCAGCAGAGATTATGGCACCTATGGCTACACCTTC. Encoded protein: CATSRDYGTYGYTF.